One and the same sample provided the 26 T cell receptor beta chains below, sequenced in a study of preoperative IRX-2 immunotherapy in early breast cancer. Clones were sequenced by immunoSEQ multiplex PCR, and TCRdb holds only the in-frame ones, with some missing. The repertoire holds 20,000 to 30,000 clones, roughly 75% seen once, with around 7% in the top ten. Treatment reported: preoperative locoregional IRX-2 cytokine immunotherapy. Sequences were derived from lymph node tissue, sampled after IRX-2 immunotherapy. The receptors shown here come from a human donor with breast cancer.

This chain connects TRBV6-8 to TRBJ2-7; 7 bases match TRBD2. The germline V gene encodes CDR1 MNHGY and CDR2 SAAAGT. V was pared by 5 bases and J by 0 bases, with 4 bases of the junction left unmatched. CDR3 length equals 14 residues. The CDR3 spells CASSLAATSYEQYF. The CDR3 DNA is TGTGCCAGCAGTCTAGCGGCCACCTCCTACGAGCAGTACTTC.

J is TRBJ1-2 and V is TRBV6-8, with D maybe TRBD1 (6 bases). The CDR3 is 14 residues long. Looked up from germline, CDR1 is MNHGY and CDR2 is SAAAGT. V was trimmed by 7 bases and J by 3 bases, leaving 15 bases between them. CDR3 bases: TGTGCCAGCATCCCTCGGGCAGGGGACTATGGCTACACCTTC. Amino acid sequence: CASIPRAGDYGYTF.

The chain couples TRBV4-1 to TRBJ2-7, with D possibly TRBD2 on 6 matching bases. CDR1 is MGHRA and CDR2 is YSYEKL in the germline V gene. CDR3 size: 15 residues. The V and J ends lost 0 bases and 2 bases respectively, with 11 bases between them. The CDR3 loop reads CASSQDASATYEQYF. The CDR3 bases are TGCGCCAGCAGCCAAGATGCTAGCGCGACCTACGAGCAGTACTTC.

About this clone itself: One junction end does not reproduce the germline sequence, and a read error may be involved. The chain uses TRBV29-1 and TRBJ2-6, with TRBD2 matching 14 bases. The CDR3 extends over 17 amino acids. The V gene's germline CDR1 is SQVTM and CDR2 ANQGSEA. CDR3 sequence reads: CSVSRGTSGSGANVLTF. CDR3 nucleotides: TGCAGCGTCTCACGGGGGACTAGCGGGAGTGGGGCCAACGTCCTGACTTTT.

This clone appeared a few times. The same CDR3 arises from other DNA sequences in this sample as well. The chain joins TRBV29-1 to TRBJ2-3; TRBD2 is a possible D gene (6 bases). The V end lost 3 bases, the J end lost 3 bases, and 13 bases lay between the germline ends. Germline CDR1 reads SQVTM; CDR2 reads ANQGSEA. The CDR3 runs to 14 residues. The CDR3 nucleotides are TGCAGCGTTGATAGCGGAGCAGGGACAGATACGCAGTATTTT. Amino acid sequence: CSVDSGAGTDTQYF.

This chain uses TRBV18 with TRBJ1-2; TRBD1 agrees at 10 bases. CDR3 size: 18 residues. CDR1 KGHSH and CDR2 LQKENI come from the germline V gene. J was trimmed by 8 bases and V by 3 bases; bases with no gene match: 18. CDR3 sequence (DNA): TGTGCCAGCTCACCCCAGCGGTCTGGACAGGGGGGTGAAGTAGGCTACACCTTC. Translated: CASSPQRSGQGGEVGYTF.

The genes are TRBV6-8 and TRBJ1-5; unclear D gene. From germline, CDR1 is MNHGY and CDR2 SAAAGT. V shed 4 bases and J shed 4 bases, with 11 bases lying between them. The CDR3 length is 14 residues. In nucleotides, the CDR3 is TGTGCCAGCAGTTTCCGCCAGCAAAATCAGCCCCAGCATTTT. Translation gives CASSFRQQNQPQHF.

The gene calls are TRBV11-3 and TRBJ2-2; D perhaps matches TRBD2 (5 bases). Deletions cut 4 bases from V and 0 bases from J, with 18 bases between. The CDR3 covers 18 residues. The germline V gene has CDR1 SGHNT and CDR2 YENEEA. Here the CDR3 DNA reads TGTGCCAGCAGCTATACTTTCCTGAGCGGAGCGAACACCGGGGAGCTGTTTTTT. Its protein is CASSYTFLSGANTGELFF.

This clone was detected a few times. One end of the junction is discordant with germline, which a read error may explain. The chain is built from TRBV11-3 and TRBJ2-5, with TRBD1 identical over 10 bases. This CDR3 contains 14 residues. The germline V gene has CDR1 SGHNT and CDR2 YENEEA. In DNA form, the CDR3 reads TGTGCTAGCAGCCCTAGACAGGGGGCAATGGCCCAGTACTTC. It encodes CASSPRQGAMAQYF.

V is TRBV30 and J is TRBJ1-5, with D perhaps matching TRBD1 (6 bases). CDR3 size: 15 residues. Germline lookup yields CDR1 GTSNPN and CDR2 SVGIG (reference sequence). Trimming removed 2 bases from V and 2 bases from J, with 13 bases in between. CDR3 in DNA: TGTGCCTGGAGTATACCTGCAGGGGGCAATCAGCCCCAGCATTTT. It codes for CAWSIPAGGNQPQHF. The full variable domain, its missing parts supplied by reference TRBV30 and TRBJ1-5, is SQTIHQWPATLVQPVGSPLSLECTVEGTSNPNLYWYRQAAGRGLQLLFYSVGIGQISSEVPQNLSASRPQDRQFILSSKKLLLSDSGFYLCAWSIPAGGNQPQHFGDGTRLSIL.

The chain has TRBV30 and TRBJ2-2; 8 nucleotides align to TRBD1. Germline V lookup: CDR1 GTSNPN, CDR2 SVGIG (reference sequence). The CDR3 extends over 15 amino acids. V shed 3 bases and J 4 bases; nucleotides not matched to a gene: 7. The CDR3 DNA reads as TGTGCCTGGAGGGTGACAGGGGTCGTCACCGGGGAGCTGTTTTTT. Amino acids: CAWRVTGVVTGELFF.

The gene calls are TRBV10-2 and TRBJ2-5; weak D call: TRBD1 (6 bases). This CDR3 is built from 16 residues. Germline V gene lookup returns CDR1 WSHSY and CDR2 SAAADI. Between the trimmed V and J ends, which lost 4 bases and 5 bases, there was a span of 20 bases. The CDR3 DNA follows: TGCGCCAGCAGTGGCGGCAGGGGAACTCCCGGGGAGACCCAGTACTTC. Its protein is CASSGGRGTPGETQYF.

The J gene is TRBJ2-2, the V gene TRBV11-3; either TRBD1 or TRBD2 may supply D (6 bases each). The germline gives CDR1 SGHNT, CDR2 YENEEA. This CDR3 spans 16 amino acids. V lost 6 bases and J 0 bases, leaving 14 bases between the germline ends. The CDR3 is CASRRRGTSNTGELFF. The CDR3 DNA reads as TGTGCCAGCAGGCGAAGGGGGACTTCGAACACCGGGGAGCTGTTTTTT.

V usage is TRBV11-3 and J usage is TRBJ1-1, with D unresolved. This CDR3 is 14 amino acids long. With 6 bases removed from V and 4 bases from J, the gap between germline ends came to 15 bases. Germline CDR1 SGHNT, CDR2 YENEEA. The DNA for the CDR3 is TGTGCCAGCAGGGGTTGGGGATTGAGCACTGAAGCTTTCTTT. It is translated as CASRGWGLSTEAFF.

The chain combines TRBV6-7 with TRBJ2-2; unclear D gene. Being an ORF, TRBV6-7 has a function that is uncertain. V was clipped by 0 bases and J by 1 base, with 3 bases between them. CDR3 size: 14 residues. CDR3 region: CASSYSRNTGELFF. Written as DNA, the CDR3 is TGTGCCAGCAGTTACTCGAGGAACACCGGGGAGCTGTTTTTT.

The J gene is TRBJ2-3, the V gene TRBV14; unclear D gene. Germline loops: CDR1 SGHDN, CDR2 FVKESK. Trimming shortened V by 5 bases and J by 2 bases, and 11 bases separated the two germline ends. The CDR3 consists of 14 residues. The CDR3 region has the DNA TGTGCCAGCAGCGTCTCACCAATCACAGATACGCAGTATTTT. Translated: CASSVSPITDTQYF.

This chain connects TRBV7-2 to TRBJ1-1; 8 nucleotides agree with TRBD1. With V trimmed by 6 bases and J by 8 bases, 8 bases remained unmatched. From germline, CDR1 is SGHTA and CDR2 FQGNSA. The CDR3 is 13 amino acids. CDR3 nucleotide sequence: TGTGCCAGCAGTTACTGGACAGGGAGAGAAGCTTTCTTT. Amino acids: CASSYWTGREAFF.

This sequence joins TRBV7-6 and TRBJ1-1; tentatively, D is TRBD1 (6 bases). Deletions cut 5 bases from V and 6 bases from J, with 16 bases between. Germline lookup yields CDR1 SGHVS and CDR2 FNYEAQ. This CDR3 has 14 amino acids. CDR3 in amino acids: CASSPRDTSPEAFF. For the CDR3, the DNA is TGTGCCAGCAGCCCCCGGGACACATCCCCTGAAGCTTTCTTT. Together with reference TRBV7-6 and TRBJ1-1, the CDR3 gives the full variable domain: GAGVSQSPRYKVTKRGQDVALRCDPISGHVSLYWYRQALGQGPEFLTYFNYEAQQDKSGLPNDRFSAERPEGSISTLTIQRTEQRDSAMYRCASSPRDTSPEAFFGQGTRLTVV.

The V call is TRBV28, the J call TRBJ1-2, with no clear D. V was pared by 3 bases and J by 8 bases, with 13 bases between. Germline V gene lookup returns CDR1 MDHEN and CDR2 SYDVKM. The CDR3 covers 13 residues. CDR3 DNA sequence: TGTGCCAGCAGTTTTAAAGGCCGAGGAGGCTACACCTTC. Protein: CASSFKGRGGYTF.

This clone is labeled medium-sized (0.01 to 0.1%). The chain has TRBV30 and TRBJ1-2; D unresolved. This CDR3 has 13 amino acids. CDR1 is GTSNPN, CDR2 SVGIG, per germline (reference sequence). Trimming took off 1 base at V and 7 bases at J, with 13 bases between the two ends. This CDR3 is CAWSGSSLSGYTF. The CDR3 DNA follows: TGTGCCTGGAGTGGATCTTCTTTGAGTGGCTACACCTTC.

The chain has TRBV29-1 and TRBJ2-2; a weak D match, TRBD1 (5 bases). CDR1 and CDR2 (germline): SQVTM, ANQGSEA. The length of the CDR3 is 14 residues. Trimming removed 7 bases at V and 1 base at J, with 13 bases between. As DNA, the CDR3 is TGCAGCGCCGCCGGACACCTGAACACCGGGGAGCTGTTTTTT. As protein: CSAAGHLNTGELFF.

V usage is TRBV7-1 and J usage is TRBJ2-1, with 10 bases matching TRBD1. TRBV7-1 is marked as an open reading frame, function uncertain. This CDR3 spans 17 amino acids. V lost 5 bases and J lost 4; bases outside the gene matches: 11. CDR3 residues: CASSAERQGARYNEQFF. The DNA for the CDR3 is TGTGCCAGCAGCGCAGAGAGACAGGGGGCGCGTTACAATGAGCAGTTCTTC.

This chain connects TRBV11-3 to TRBJ1-2, with 7 bases fitting TRBD1. The CDR3 has 15 amino acids. The trim removed 5 bases at V and 8 bases at J, leaving 14 bases unmatched. CDR1 is SGHNT, CDR2 YENEEA, per germline. Written as DNA, the CDR3 is TGTGCCAGCAGCAACGAACGACAGGGAATGGGGGGCTACACCTTC. Protein sequence: CASSNERQGMGGYTF.

V and J are TRBV6-8 and TRBJ1-2, with 11 bases matching TRBD1. The length of the CDR3 is 13 residues. CDR1 is MNHGY and CDR2 is SAAAGT in the germline V gene. V lost 10 bases to trimming and J lost 2 bases; unmatched junction nucleotides: 3. The CDR3 DNA sequence: TGTGCCACCCGGGACAGGGGGAACTATGGCTACACCTTC. Translated, it gives CATRDRGNYGYTF.

The chain combines TRBV19 with TRBJ2-7; 8 nucleotides align to TRBD1. V dropped 5 bases and J dropped 0; count of bases not matched to a gene: 6. Germline CDR1 LNHDA, CDR2 SQIVND (reference sequence). The length of the CDR3 is 15 residues. The CDR3 sequence: CASSSGTGNSYEQYF. The CDR3 region has the DNA TGTGCCAGTAGTTCCGGGACAGGTAACTCCTACGAGCAGTACTTC.

The V call is TRBV1, the J call TRBJ2-1; the table names TRBD2, a call not compared with the DNA. TRBV1 represents a pseudogene. The CDR3 runs 15 residues. Here the CDR3 reads CASSQSEDVYNEQFF. The CDR3 DNA is TGCGCCAGCAGCCAATCTGAGGATGTGTACAATGAGCAGTTCTTC.